Sequencing of this T cell receptor (beta chain) was carried out in a study of persistence of HIV-infected CD4 T cells. Study-wide points: Compared with CD3/CD28-stimulated cells, CMV- and Gag-responding cells showed lower TCRbeta richness.

Sequencing used immunoSEQ version 4 in survey mode. Repertoires were generated with immunoSEQ multiplex PCR, while TCRdb's copy carries only in-frame clones and drops some. The sample carries roughly 43,000 clones, roughly 90% recorded once. A note on this clone: What it recognizes is unknown.

Cells were stimulated nonspecifically with anti-CD3/anti-CD28 magnetic beads. Responding CD4+ T cells were sorted by upregulation of both CD40 ligand and CD69. Donors were HIV-1-infected adults who began suppressive ART during chronic infection. This specimen was CD4+ T cells sorted from PBMCs after approximately 19-hour stimulation, taken from a patient who received antiretroviral therapy. The receptor's source is an adult man with HIV who was CMV-seropositive.

CDR3: CASSPVVGGNTEAFF. Written as DNA, the CDR3 is TGTGCCAGCTCACCAGTAGTAGGAGGGAACACTGAAGCTTTCTTT. The rearrangement joins TRBV18 to TRBJ1-1; D is uncertain. Germline assignment: CDR1 KGHSH and CDR2 LQKENI. The CDR3 consists of 15 residues. V was shortened by 2 bases and J by 1 base, with 11 bases between the two germline ends.